The sequence of this T cell receptor beta chain was determined in a study of TIL therapy for anti-PD-1-resistant metastatic lung cancer (dated by TCRdb to the early 2020s). In terms of the full investigation: Tumors were collected before any PD-1/PD-L1 blockade, after which patients were given nivolumab, and patients who progressed were given lymphodepletion, an infusion of expanded TIL and IL-2. A median age of around 56 years (range about 38-80) and a median tumor PD-L1 proportion score of approximately 6.1% were recorded among enrolled patients. Most of the cohort had lung adenocarcinoma, a few tumors were EGFR-mutant and two were ALK-rearranged, and half of the patients were current or former smokers. A median non-synonymous tumor mutation burden of more than 1.2 mutations per megabase was determined across the cohort by whole-exome sequencing. Tumor and peripheral blood T cell receptor beta sequencing was used to track clonotypes across tumor, expanded TIL product and serial blood samples.

Trimming accounts for 0 bases at V and 7 bases at J, while the number of junction bases matched to no gene is 11. There are 16 amino acids in the CDR3, from cysteine to phenylalanine inclusive. Kept here is only the CDR3 DNA, which spans 48 bases and is read in frame from base 1. In the germline V gene, CDR1 corresponds to SGDLS and CDR2 to YYNGEE. The immunoSEQ v3 hsTCRB kit was used to amplify TCR beta CDR3 regions from genomic DNA through bias-controlled multiplex PCR. An Illumina NextSeq 500 was used to sequence the TCR libraries, reaching approximately 2.1 million read pairs at survey level or roughly 4.5-6 million at deep level. The authors' analysis ran thus. Clonality was reported by immunoSEQ Analyzer software, which also assigned V, D and J genes and filtered out non-productive sequences. Repertoires were compared by productive Simpson clonality and by the Morisita overlap index of productive TRB rearrangements between infused TIL and blood. For each clone in blood, the absolute clonotype count was estimated by multiplying the lymphocyte count by the CD3+ fraction and by the clone's productive frequency. Held by TCRdb, this immuneACCESS table contains in-frame sequences only and omits some clones. Under half of the omission traces to an unresolved V gene where checked; the cause of the rest is unknown. The V and J calls and clone size come from that table; D and trimming were worked out from the DNA. Recorded for this sample are around 15,000 clones; 65% to 75% of them occurred a single time. Of the sample, 35% to 45% is held by the ten largest clones.

Comments on this clone: Its antigen has not been determined. No base qualities exist here, and no much larger clone lies one base off it.

The sample's time point label is to be understood as: pre-treatment sample, taken before nivolumab and TIL therapy. Adults with stage 4 NSCLC were enrolled in a dual-center phase I trial from 2017 to early 2020. The samples were drawn from an open-label, single-arm phase I trial testing tumor-infiltrating lymphocyte therapy combined with nivolumab in advanced non-small cell lung cancer. Mononuclear cells from blood collected in EDTA tubes were isolated on a Ficoll gradient and snap-frozen as pellets, and DNA was then extracted using a Qiagen mini-prep kit. The study at large found these results: The cohort was highly selected, including more treatment-naive, never-smoker and oncogene-addicted patients than is typical, which limits generalizability. Clonotypes from the infused TIL partially replaced the baseline peripheral repertoire and then declined over months, and persistence showed no apparent association with response. The study protocol defined all tumor marker inferences as exploratory.

The chain is made from TRBV9 and TRBJ2-5; the junction holds 8 bases that match TRBD2. The clonotype was recovered from a person aged 25-85 years with non-small cell lung cancer. Specimen: blood, collected at baseline. The DNA sequence is TGTGCCAGCAGCGTAGGCTCGGGAGGGGAGCAATGGACCCAGTACTTC. It specifies CASSVGSGGEQWTQYF. The variable domain in full, with residues beyond the CDR3 obtained from the reference TRBV9 and TRBJ2-5 genes, is DSGVTQTPKHLITATGQRVTLRCSPRSGDLSVYWYQQSLDQGLQFLIQYYNGEERAKGNILERFSAQQFPDLHSELNLSSLELGDSALYFCASSVGSGGEQWTQYFGPGTRLLVL.